This T cell receptor beta chain was retrieved from a study of blood T cell repertoires in COVID-19. Study details: Samples representing acute and convalescent COVID-19 were sourced from the United States, Italy and Spain.

Recovery among Cohort 3 donors was established by two negative PCRs, clearance, or symptom resolution. Regarding this clone: In the same sample, other DNA sequences code for this CDR3.

The CDR3 runs 13 residues. Trimming took off 6 bases at V and 3 bases at J, with 11 bases between the two ends. Germline CDR1 MDHEN, CDR2 SYDVKM. Study processing details: How many nucleated cells were present was estimated from reference gene primer amplification. The repertoire was sequenced with immunoSEQ multiplex PCR; TCRdb's copy has only in-frame clones and lacks some. Clone size and V and J calls were adopted from that table, with D and trimming inferred from the DNA. The sample carries 390,000 or so clones, approximately 90% recorded once. Sample: PBMCs or T cells enriched from blood (not recorded which). The sequence was obtained from a woman in her forties or fifties who had recovered from COVID-19. The V and J genes are TRBV28 and TRBJ1-2; D might be TRBD1 (5 bases). The CDR3 protein is CASSPTVYYGYTF. CDR3 sequence (DNA): TGTGCCAGCAGCCCGACAGTTTACTATGGCTACACCTTC.